The rows below give T cell receptor beta chains drawn from one sample of a study of blood T cell repertoires in COVID-19. Libraries were prepared by immunoSEQ multiplex PCR; TCRdb keeps only in-frame clonotypes and omits some of them. The sample lists about 190,000 clones, approximately 91% occurring once. What was sequenced was peripheral blood. The receptor source for this set is a man younger than 30 with active or convalescent COVID-19. CDR3s include the opening cysteine and the closing phenylalanine or tryptophan. The D gene is left open where the match is weak. Expanded clones get a size class; other rows say once, few or many, or leave the size out.

V gene: TRBV6-5; D gene: NA; clone size: NA; J gene: TRBJ1-1; CDR3 protein: CASNKGLANTEAFF; CDR3 DNA: TGTGCCAGCAATAAGGGGTTGGCGAACACTGAAGCTTTCTTT
V gene: TRBV4-1; D gene: NA; clone size: NA; J gene: TRBJ2-7; CDR3 protein: CASSQDRTEVYEQYF; CDR3 DNA: TGCGCCAGCAGCCAAGATCGGACAGAAGTCTACGAGCAGTACTTC
V gene: TRBV21-1; D gene: NA; clone size: NA; J gene: TRBJ2-5; CDR3 protein: CASSKGATGGSETQYF; CDR3 DNA: TGTGCCAGCAGCAAAGGGGCGACAGGGGGTTCAGAGACCCAGTACTTC
V gene: TRBV2; D gene: NA; clone size: NA; J gene: TRBJ1-4; CDR3 protein: CASSVRWEKLFF; CDR3 DNA: TGTGCCAGCAGTGTACGGTGGGAAAAACTGTTTTTT
V gene: TRBV9; D gene: NA; clone size: few; J gene: TRBJ1-6; CDR3 protein: CASGRDYNSPLHF; CDR3 DNA: TGTGCCAGCGGGAGGGATTATAATTCACCCCTCCACTTT
V gene: TRBV2; D gene: TRBD1; clone size: NA; J gene: TRBJ2-7; CDR3 protein: CASSPDRGRISYEQYF; CDR3 DNA: TGTGCCAGCAGCCCGGACAGGGGGCGTATTAGTTACGAGCAGTACTTC
V gene: TRBV15; D gene: NA; clone size: NA; J gene: TRBJ1-4; CDR3 protein: CATSRDPRADNEKLFF; CDR3 DNA: TGTGCCACCAGCAGAGATCCCAGGGCCGATAATGAAAAACTGTTTTTT
V gene: TRBV5-3; D gene: TRBD1; clone size: NA; J gene: TRBJ2-1; CDR3 protein: CARSFDRVGSGEQFF; CDR3 DNA: TGTGCCAGAAGCTTTGACAGGGTGGGGAGTGGTGAGCAGTTCTTC
V gene: TRBV2; D gene: NA; clone size: NA; J gene: TRBJ2-5; CDR3 protein: CASSDGGQETQYF; CDR3 DNA: TGTGCCAGCAGTGATGGGGGGCAAGAGACCCAGTACTTC
V gene: TRBV19; D gene: TRBD1; clone size: NA; J gene: TRBJ1-4; CDR3 protein: CAPPRPPETGGSANEKLFF; CDR3 DNA: TGTGCCCCCCCGCGGCCCCCAGAGACAGGGGGGTCAGCTAATGAAAAACTGTTTTTT
V gene: TRBV5-1; D gene: NA; clone size: NA; J gene: TRBJ1-4; CDR3 protein: CASRPGQRNEKLFF; CDR3 DNA: TGCGCCAGCAGGCCTGGACAAAGAAATGAAAAACTGTTTTTT
V gene: TRBV27; D gene: NA; clone size: NA; J gene: TRBJ2-1; CDR3 protein: CASSFLAHSYEQFF; CDR3 DNA: TGTGCCAGCAGTTTCCTAGCCCATTCTTATGAGCAGTTCTTC
V gene: TRBV6-5; D gene: TRBD2; clone size: NA; J gene: TRBJ2-7; CDR3 protein: CASSYRSGRSYEQYF; CDR3 DNA: TGTGCCAGCAGTTACCGTAGCGGGAGATCTTACGAGCAGTACTTC
V gene: TRBV29-1; D gene: TRBD2; clone size: NA; J gene: TRBJ2-3; CDR3 protein: CSVPGTSGITDTQYF; CDR3 DNA: TGCAGCGTGCCCGGGACTAGCGGGATAACAGATACGCAGTATTTT
V gene: TRBV4-2; D gene: NA; clone size: few; J gene: TRBJ2-5; CDR3 protein: CASSQGSGLQETQYF; CDR3 DNA: TGTGCCAGCAGCCAAGGAAGCGGGCTACAAGAGACCCAGTACTTC
V gene: TRBV11-1; D gene: TRBD1; clone size: NA; J gene: TRBJ1-1; CDR3 protein: CASSLRRQGAEAFF; CDR3 DNA: TGTGCCAGCAGCTTAAGGAGACAGGGAGCTGAAGCTTTCTTT
V gene: TRBV28; D gene: TRBD2; clone size: NA; J gene: TRBJ2-2; CDR3 protein: CATKRGGTGELFF; CDR3 DNA: TGTGCCACCAAACGGGGGGGCACCGGGGAGCTGTTTTTT
V gene: TRBV9; D gene: NA; clone size: once; J gene: TRBJ1-2; CDR3 protein: CASSRGEGPSFGYTF; CDR3 DNA: TGTGCCAGCAGTCGGGGGGAGGGTCCCTCCTTCGGCTACACCTTC
V gene: TRBV3-1/TRBV3-2; D gene: NA; clone size: NA; J gene: TRBJ2-3; CDR3 protein: CASGTSTDTQYF; CDR3 DNA: TGTGCCAGCGGGACTAGCACAGATACGCAGTATTTT
V gene: TRBV4-1; D gene: TRBD1; clone size: few; J gene: TRBJ1-6; CDR3 protein: CASSQANRPGGSYNSPLHF; CDR3 DNA: TGCGCCAGCAGCCAAGCCAACAGGCCAGGGGGCTCCTATAATTCACCCCTCCACTTT
V gene: TRBV19; D gene: NA; clone size: NA; J gene: TRBJ1-6; CDR3 protein: CASSISQGSTYNSPLHF; CDR3 DNA: TGTGCCAGTAGTATAAGCCAGGGTAGTACCTATAATTCACCCCTCCACTTT
V gene: TRBV12-3/TRBV12-4; D gene: NA; clone size: NA; J gene: TRBJ1-2; CDR3 protein: CASSLAGSRGYTF; CDR3 DNA: TGTGCCAGCAGTTTGGCGGGGAGTAGAGGCTACACCTTC
V gene: TRBV6-1; D gene: NA; clone size: NA; J gene: TRBJ1-4; CDR3 protein: CASSEARGPGKLFF; CDR3 DNA: TGTGCCAGCAGTGAAGCGCGGGGCCCCGGTAAACTGTTTTTT
V gene: TRBV7-2; D gene: NA; clone size: few; J gene: TRBJ1-6; CDR3 protein: CASKQGGVSANSPLHF; CDR3 DNA: TGTGCCAGCAAACAGGGTGGTGTCTCGGCTAATTCACCCCTCCACTTT
V gene: TRBV30; D gene: NA; clone size: NA; J gene: TRBJ2-1; CDR3 protein: CAWSVDRGNEQFF; CDR3 DNA: TGTGCCTGGAGTGTAGATCGGGGGAATGAGCAGTTCTTC
V gene: TRBV7-2; D gene: NA; clone size: NA; J gene: TRBJ1-4; CDR3 protein: CASSLGAGEKLFF; CDR3 DNA: TGTGCCAGCAGCTTAGGGGCAGGTGAAAAACTGTTTTTT
V gene: TRBV28; D gene: TRBD1; clone size: NA; J gene: TRBJ2-7; CDR3 protein: CASSPRTGSYEQYF; CDR3 DNA: TGTGCCAGCAGTCCGAGGACAGGATCCTACGAGCAGTACTTC
V gene: TRBV5-1; D gene: NA; clone size: once; J gene: TRBJ1-3; CDR3 protein: CASSPSGSGNTIYF; CDR3 DNA: TGCGCCAGCAGCCCCTCAGGATCTGGAAACACCATATATTTT
V gene: TRBV9; D gene: TRBD2; clone size: NA; J gene: TRBJ2-3; CDR3 protein: CASSVGGGADTQYF; CDR3 DNA: TGTGCCAGCAGCGTAGGCGGGGGGGCTGATACGCAGTATTTT
V gene: TRBV18; D gene: NA; clone size: NA; J gene: TRBJ2-3; CDR3 protein: CASSPAGRRTTDTQYF; CDR3 DNA: TGTGCCAGCTCACCAGCGGGACGAAGGACCACAGATACGCAGTATTTT
V gene: TRBV27; D gene: TRBD2; clone size: NA; J gene: TRBJ2-1; CDR3 protein: CASSSRGLAGDNEQFF; CDR3 DNA: TGTGCCAGCAGTTCCCGGGGACTAGCGGGGGACAATGAGCAGTTCTTC
V gene: TRBV4-3; D gene: NA; clone size: NA; J gene: TRBJ1-5; CDR3 protein: CASSQDLASGNQPQHF; CDR3 DNA: TGCGCCAGCAGCCAAGATTTGGCCAGTGGCAATCAGCCCCAGCATTTT
V gene: TRBV7-3; D gene: NA; clone size: NA; J gene: TRBJ1-1; CDR3 protein: CASSLTSGLLNTEAFF; CDR3 DNA: TGTGCCAGCAGCTTAACGTCGGGACTCCTGAACACTGAAGCTTTCTTT
V gene: TRBV7-6; D gene: TRBD1; clone size: NA; J gene: TRBJ2-3; CDR3 protein: CASSPKADRFTDTQYF; CDR3 DNA: TGTGCCAGCAGCCCGAAGGCGGACAGGTTCACAGATACGCAGTATTTT
V gene: TRBV24-1; D gene: TRBD2; clone size: NA; J gene: TRBJ2-1; CDR3 protein: CATSGPSGRDSYNEQFF; CDR3 DNA: TGTGCCACCAGTGGTCCTAGCGGGAGGGACTCCTACAATGAGCAGTTCTTC